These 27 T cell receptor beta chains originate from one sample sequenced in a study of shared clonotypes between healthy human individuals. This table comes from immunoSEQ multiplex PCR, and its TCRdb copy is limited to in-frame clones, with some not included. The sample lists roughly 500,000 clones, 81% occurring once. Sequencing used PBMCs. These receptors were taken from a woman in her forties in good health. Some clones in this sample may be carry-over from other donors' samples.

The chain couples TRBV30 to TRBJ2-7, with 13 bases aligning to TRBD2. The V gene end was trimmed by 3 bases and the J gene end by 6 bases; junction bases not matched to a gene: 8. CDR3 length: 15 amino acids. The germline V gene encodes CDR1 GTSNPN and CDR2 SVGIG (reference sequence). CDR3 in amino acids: CAWSVGLAGVSEQYF. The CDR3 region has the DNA TGTGCCTGGAGCGTAGGACTAGCGGGAGTCAGCGAGCAGTACTTC.

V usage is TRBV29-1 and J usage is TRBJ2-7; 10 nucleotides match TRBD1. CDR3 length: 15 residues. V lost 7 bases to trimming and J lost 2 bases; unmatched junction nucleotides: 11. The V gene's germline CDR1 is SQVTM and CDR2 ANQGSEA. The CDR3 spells CSAERGGQGAYEQYF. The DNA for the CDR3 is TGCAGCGCCGAAAGGGGAGGACAGGGGGCCTACGAGCAGTACTTC.

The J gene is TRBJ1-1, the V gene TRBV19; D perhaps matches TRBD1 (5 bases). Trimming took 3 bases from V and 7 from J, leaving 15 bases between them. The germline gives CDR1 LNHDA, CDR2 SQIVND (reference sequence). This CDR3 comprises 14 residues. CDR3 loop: CASSIGTRGGEAFF. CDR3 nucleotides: TGTGCCAGTAGTATCGGGACCCGGGGGGGTGAAGCTTTCTTT.

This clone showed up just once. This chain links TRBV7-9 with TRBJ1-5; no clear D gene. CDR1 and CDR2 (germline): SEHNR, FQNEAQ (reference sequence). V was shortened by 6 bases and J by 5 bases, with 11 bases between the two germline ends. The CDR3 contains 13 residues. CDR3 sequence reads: CASSIDGDQPQHF. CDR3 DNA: TGTGCCAGCAGTATAGACGGCGATCAGCCCCAGCATTTT.

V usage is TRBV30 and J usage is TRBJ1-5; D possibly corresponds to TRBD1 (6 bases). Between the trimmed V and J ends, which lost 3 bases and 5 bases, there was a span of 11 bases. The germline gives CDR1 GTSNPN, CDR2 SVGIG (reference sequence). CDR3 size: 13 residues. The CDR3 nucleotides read TGTGCCTGGAGGATGGACAGAGATCAGCCCCAGCATTTT. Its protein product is CAWRMDRDQPQHF.

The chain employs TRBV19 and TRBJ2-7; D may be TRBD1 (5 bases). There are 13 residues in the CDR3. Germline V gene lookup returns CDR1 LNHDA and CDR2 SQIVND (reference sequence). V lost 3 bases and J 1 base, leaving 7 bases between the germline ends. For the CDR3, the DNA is TGTGCCAGTAGTATGCGACAGTCCTACGAGCAGTACTTC. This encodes CASSMRQSYEQYF.

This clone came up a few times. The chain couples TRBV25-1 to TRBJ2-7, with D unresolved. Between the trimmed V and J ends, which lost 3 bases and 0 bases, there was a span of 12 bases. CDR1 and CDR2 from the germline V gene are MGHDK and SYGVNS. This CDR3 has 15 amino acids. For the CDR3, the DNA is TGTGCCAGCAGTGAGGCAGGACCGAGCTCCTACGAGCAGTACTTC. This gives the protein CASSEAGPSSYEQYF.

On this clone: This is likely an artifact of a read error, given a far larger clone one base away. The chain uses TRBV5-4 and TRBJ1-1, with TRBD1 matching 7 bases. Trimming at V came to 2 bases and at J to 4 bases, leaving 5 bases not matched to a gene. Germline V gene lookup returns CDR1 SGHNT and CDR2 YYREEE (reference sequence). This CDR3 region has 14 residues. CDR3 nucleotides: TGTGCCAGCAGCTTCGGGGCAGGGGGCACTGAAGCTTTCTTT. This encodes CASSFGAGGTEAFF.

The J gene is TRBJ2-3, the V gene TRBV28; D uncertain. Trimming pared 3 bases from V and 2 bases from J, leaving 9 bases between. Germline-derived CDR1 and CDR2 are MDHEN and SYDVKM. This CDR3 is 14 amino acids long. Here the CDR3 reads CASSFAGITDTQYF. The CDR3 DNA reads TGTGCCAGCAGTTTCGCTGGGATCACAGATACGCAGTATTTT.

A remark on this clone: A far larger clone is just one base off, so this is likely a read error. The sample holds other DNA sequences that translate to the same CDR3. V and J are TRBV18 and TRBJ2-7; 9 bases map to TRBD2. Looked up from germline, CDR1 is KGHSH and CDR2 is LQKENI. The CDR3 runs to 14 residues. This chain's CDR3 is CASSPIAGAYEQYF. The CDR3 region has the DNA TGTGCAAGCTCACCTATAGCGGGAGCCTACGAGCAGTACTTC.

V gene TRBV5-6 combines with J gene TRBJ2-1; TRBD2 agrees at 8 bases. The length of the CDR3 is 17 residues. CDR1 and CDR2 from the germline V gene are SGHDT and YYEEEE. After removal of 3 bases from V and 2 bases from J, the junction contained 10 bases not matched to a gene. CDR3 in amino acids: CASSSLTSGYTYNEQFF. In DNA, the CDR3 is TGTGCCAGCAGCTCCCTCACTAGCGGATACACCTACAATGAGCAGTTCTTC.

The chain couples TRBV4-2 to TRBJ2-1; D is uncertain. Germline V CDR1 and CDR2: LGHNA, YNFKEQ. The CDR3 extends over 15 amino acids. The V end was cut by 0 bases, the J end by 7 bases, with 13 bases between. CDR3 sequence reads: CASSQEGSFDNEQFF. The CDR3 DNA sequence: TGTGCCAGCAGCCAAGAAGGATCTTTCGATAATGAGCAGTTCTTC.

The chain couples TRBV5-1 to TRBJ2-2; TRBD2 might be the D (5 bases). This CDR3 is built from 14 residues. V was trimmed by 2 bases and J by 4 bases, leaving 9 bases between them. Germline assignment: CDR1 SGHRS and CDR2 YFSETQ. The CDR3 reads CASSLREITGELFF. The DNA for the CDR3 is TGCGCCAGCAGCTTACGGGAAATCACCGGGGAGCTGTTTTTT.

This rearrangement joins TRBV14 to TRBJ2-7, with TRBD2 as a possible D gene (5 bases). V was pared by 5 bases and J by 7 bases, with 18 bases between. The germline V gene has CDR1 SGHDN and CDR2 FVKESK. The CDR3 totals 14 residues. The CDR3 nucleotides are TGTGCCAGCAGCGAACTTGAAGGGAGTAGGGAGCAGTACTTC. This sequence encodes CASSELEGSREQYF. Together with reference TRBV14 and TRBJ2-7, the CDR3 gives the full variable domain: EAGVTQFPSHSVIEKGQTVTLRCDPISGHDNLYWYRRVMGKEIKFLLHFVKESKQDESGMPNNRFLAERTGGTYSTLKVQPAELEDSGVYFCASSELEGSREQYFGPGTRLTVT.

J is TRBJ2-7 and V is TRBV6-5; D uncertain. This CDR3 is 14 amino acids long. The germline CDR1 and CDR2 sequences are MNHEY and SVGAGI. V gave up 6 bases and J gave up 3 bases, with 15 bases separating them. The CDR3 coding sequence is TGTGCCAGCAGACCCACCTATCTGGGCTACGAGCAGTACTTC. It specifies CASRPTYLGYEQYF.

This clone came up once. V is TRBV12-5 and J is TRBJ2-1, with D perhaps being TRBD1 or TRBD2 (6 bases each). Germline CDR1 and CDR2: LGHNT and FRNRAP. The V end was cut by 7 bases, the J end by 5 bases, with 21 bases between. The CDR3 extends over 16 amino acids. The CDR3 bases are TGTGCTAGTGTCCTAGGGGGGCCCTCGCGGGACAATGAGCAGTTCTTC. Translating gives CASVLGGPSRDNEQFF. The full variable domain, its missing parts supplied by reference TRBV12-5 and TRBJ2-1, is DARVTQTPRHKVTEMGQEVTMRCQPILGHNTVFWYRQTMMQGLELLAYFRNRAPLDDSGMPKDRFSAEMPDATLATLKIQPSEPRDSAVYFCASVLGGPSRDNEQFFGPGTRLTVL.

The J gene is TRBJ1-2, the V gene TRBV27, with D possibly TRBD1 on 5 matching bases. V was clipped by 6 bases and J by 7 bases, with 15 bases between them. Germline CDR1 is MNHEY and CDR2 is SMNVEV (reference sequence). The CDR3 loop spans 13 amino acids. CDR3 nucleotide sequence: TGTGCCAGCAGCCCGACAGCCACGGGTGGCTACACCTTC. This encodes CASSPTATGGYTF.

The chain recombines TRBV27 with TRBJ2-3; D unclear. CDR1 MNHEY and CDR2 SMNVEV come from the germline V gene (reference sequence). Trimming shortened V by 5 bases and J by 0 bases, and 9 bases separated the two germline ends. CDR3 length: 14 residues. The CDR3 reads CASSRSLSTDTQYF. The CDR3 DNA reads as TGTGCCAGCAGTCGAAGCCTCAGCACAGATACGCAGTATTTT.

The DNA for the CDR3 is TGTGCCAGCAGTTTAGGCCTTAACTATGGCTACACCTTC. This encodes CASSLGLNYGYTF. V is TRBV28 and J is TRBJ1-2; D not resolved. CDR3 length equals 13 residues. The germline V and J ends were trimmed by 2 bases and 1 base, with 5 bases remaining between them. Germline V lookup: CDR1 MDHEN, CDR2 SYDVKM.

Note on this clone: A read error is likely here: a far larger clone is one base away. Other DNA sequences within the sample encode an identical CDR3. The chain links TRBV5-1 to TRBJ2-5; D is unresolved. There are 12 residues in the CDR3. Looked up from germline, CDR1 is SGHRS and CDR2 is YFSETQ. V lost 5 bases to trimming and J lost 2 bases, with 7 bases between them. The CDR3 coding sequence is TGCGCCAGCAGTTGGCCTCAAGAGACCCAGTACTTC. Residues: CASSWPQETQYF.

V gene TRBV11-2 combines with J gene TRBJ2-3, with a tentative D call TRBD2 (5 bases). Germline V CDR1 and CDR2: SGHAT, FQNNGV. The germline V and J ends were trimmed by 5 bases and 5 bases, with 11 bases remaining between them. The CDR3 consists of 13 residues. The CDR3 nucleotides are TGTGCCAGCAGCCGGGATCGCCAAGATACGCAGTATTTT. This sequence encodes CASSRDRQDTQYF.

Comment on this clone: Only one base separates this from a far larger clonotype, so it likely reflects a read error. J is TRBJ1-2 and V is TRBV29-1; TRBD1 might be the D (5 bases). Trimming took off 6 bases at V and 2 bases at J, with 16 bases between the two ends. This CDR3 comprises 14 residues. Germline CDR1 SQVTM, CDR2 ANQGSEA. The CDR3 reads CSVITRAGNYGYTF. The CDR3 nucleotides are TGCAGCGTCATCACTAGGGCAGGGAACTATGGCTACACCTTC.

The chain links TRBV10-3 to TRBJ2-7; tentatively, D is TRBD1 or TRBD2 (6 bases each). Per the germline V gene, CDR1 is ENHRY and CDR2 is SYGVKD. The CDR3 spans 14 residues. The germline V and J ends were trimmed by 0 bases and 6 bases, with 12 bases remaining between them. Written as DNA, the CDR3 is TGTGCCATCAGTGAGTCGTTCGGAGGGGGCGAGCAGTACTTC. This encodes CAISESFGGGEQYF.

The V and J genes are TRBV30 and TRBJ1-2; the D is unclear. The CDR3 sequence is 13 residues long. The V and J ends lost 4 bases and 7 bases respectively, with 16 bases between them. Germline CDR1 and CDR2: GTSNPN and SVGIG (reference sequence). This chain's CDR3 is CAWIAPLVRGYTF. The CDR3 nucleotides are TGTGCCTGGATAGCGCCGCTAGTTCGTGGCTACACCTTC.

The CDR3 protein is CASRGPGQGLSVSAEPQHF. DNA of the CDR3: TGTGCCAGCAGAGGACCGGGACAGGGGTTGTCGGTATCGGCTGAGCCCCAGCATTTT. The rearrangement joins TRBV2 to TRBJ1-5; TRBD1 matches at 10 bases. The J segment lost 8 bases and the V segment lost 6 bases, leaving 22 bases of the junction unmatched. The CDR3 runs 19 residues. Germline loops: CDR1 SNHLY, CDR2 FYNNEI.

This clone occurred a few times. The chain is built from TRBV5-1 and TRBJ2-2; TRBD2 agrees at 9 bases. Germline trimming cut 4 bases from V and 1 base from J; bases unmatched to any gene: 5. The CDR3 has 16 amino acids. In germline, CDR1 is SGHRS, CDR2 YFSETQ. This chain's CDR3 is CASSEQAGGNTGELFF. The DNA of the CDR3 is TGCGCCAGCAGCGAACAAGCGGGAGGGAACACCGGGGAGCTGTTTTTT.

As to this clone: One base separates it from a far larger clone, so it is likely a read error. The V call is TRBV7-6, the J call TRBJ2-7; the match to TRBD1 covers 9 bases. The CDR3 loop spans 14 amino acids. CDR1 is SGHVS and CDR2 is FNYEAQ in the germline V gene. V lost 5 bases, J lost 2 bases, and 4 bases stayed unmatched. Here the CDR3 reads CASSPGQGTYEQYF. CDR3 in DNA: TGTGCCAGCAGCCCGGGACAGGGAACCTACGAGCAGTACTTC.